The 14 T cell receptor beta chains listed next were all sequenced from one sample in a study of a mutant IDH1 vaccine in newly diagnosed glioma. Sequencing used immunoSEQ multiplex PCR; TCRdb keeps in-frame clones, though not all of them. The table shows about 38,000 clones, with more than 80% occurring only once. Time point in this sample: week 5, during vaccination. Each dose delivered 300 ug of mutant IDH1 20-mer peptide subcutaneously with imiquimod. These receptors have no known antigen. This sample comprised PBMCs, obtained from a glioma patient whose treatment included an IDH1 peptide vaccine. These receptors were obtained from a man aged 50 to 60 with glioma.

J is TRBJ2-1 and V is TRBV2; perhaps D is TRBD1 or TRBD2 (5 bases each). Germline V gene lookup returns CDR1 SNHLY and CDR2 FYNNEI. This CDR3 has 15 residues. The germline V and J ends were trimmed by 6 bases and 2 bases, with 14 bases remaining between them. CDR3 protein: CASSATWDPYNEQFF. In DNA form, the CDR3 reads TGTGCCAGCAGCGCCACCTGGGACCCCTACAATGAGCAGTTCTTC.

J is TRBJ2-3 and V is TRBV30, with D uncertain. Per the germline V gene, CDR1 is GTSNPN and CDR2 is SVGIG (reference sequence). The ends were cut back, 3 bases at V and 0 bases at J, with 7 bases in the middle. The CDR3 runs to 13 residues. The DNA of the CDR3 is TGTGCCTGGAGCCAGCCTAGCACAGATACGCAGTATTTT. Residues: CAWSQPSTDTQYF.

The chain uses TRBV19 and TRBJ2-4, with TRBD2 identical over 7 bases. CDR3 size: 13 residues. V was pared by 4 bases and J by 9 bases, with 6 bases of the junction left unmatched. CDR1 and CDR2 (germline): LNHDA, SQIVND (reference sequence). For the CDR3, the DNA is TGTGCCAGTAGTAGCCGGGACTACGGCATTCAGTACTTC. It codes for CASSSRDYGIQYF.

V usage is TRBV6-6 and J usage is TRBJ1-1; TRBD1 is a possible D gene (6 bases). V was shortened by 0 bases and J by 1 base, with 6 bases between the two germline ends. The CDR3 is made up of 14 amino acids. Germline assignment: CDR1 MNHNY and CDR2 SVGAGI (reference sequence). CDR3 DNA sequence: TGTGCCAGCAGTTACTCACAGGGGAACACTGAAGCTTTCTTT. It yields the protein CASSYSQGNTEAFF.

The chain is built from TRBV9 and TRBJ2-1, with D hard to call. Per the germline V gene, CDR1 is SGDLS and CDR2 is YYNGEE. The V gene lost 3 bases and the J gene lost 3 bases, with 10 bases spanning the gap. The CDR3 contains 14 residues. The CDR3 here is CASSETHSYNEQFF. CDR3 in DNA: TGTGCCAGCAGCGAGACCCACAGCTACAATGAGCAGTTCTTC.

V gene TRBV7-9 combines with J gene TRBJ2-3; 8 nucleotides align to TRBD1. CDR3 length equals 13 residues. The junction had 3 bases not matched to a gene; V was cut back by 5 bases and J by 5 bases. Germline V lookup: CDR1 SEHNR, CDR2 FQNEAQ (reference sequence). CDR3 loop: CASSITGGDTQYF. CDR3 coding DNA: TGTGCCAGCAGCATAACAGGGGGAGATACGCAGTATTTT.

V is TRBV19 and J is TRBJ2-7, with 7 bases lining up with TRBD1. The germline V gene has CDR1 LNHDA and CDR2 SQIVND (reference sequence). The CDR3 sequence is 14 residues long. After removal of 6 bases from V and 2 bases from J, the junction contained 7 bases not matched to a gene. The CDR3, as DNA: TGTGCCAGTAGCCAGACGGGACAGACCTACGAGCAGTACTTC. Its translation: CASSQTGQTYEQYF.

The rearrangement joins TRBV5-6 to TRBJ1-6; D unclear. The CDR3 spans 12 residues. V shed 3 bases and J shed 7 bases, with 5 bases lying between them. The germline gives CDR1 SGHDT, CDR2 YYEEEE. The CDR3 region is CASSWGNSPLHF. DNA for the CDR3: TGTGCCAGCAGCTGGGGAAATTCACCCCTCCACTTT.

The chain employs TRBV27 and TRBJ2-7; D may be TRBD2 (7 bases). The CDR3 sequence is 15 residues long. Germline V lookup: CDR1 MNHEY, CDR2 SMNVEV (reference sequence). V was trimmed by 6 bases and J by 1 base, leaving 16 bases between them. CDR3 in amino acids: CASRFRGGASYEQYF. Here the CDR3 DNA reads TGTGCCAGCAGGTTTCGAGGGGGGGCGTCCTACGAGCAGTACTTC.

This clone was seen just once. The identical CDR3 is also encoded by other nucleotide sequences in the sample. The V gene is TRBV19, the J gene TRBJ2-5, with D possibly TRBD2 on 6 matching bases. V shed 1 base and J shed 4 bases, with 7 bases lying between them. The CDR3 consists of 13 residues. Germline V gene sequence: CDR1 LNHDA, CDR2 SQIVND (reference sequence). The CDR3 sequence: CASSIGRGETQYF. Written as DNA, the CDR3 is TGTGCCAGTAGTATAGGGAGGGGAGAGACCCAGTACTTC.

Here the CDR3 reads CASMYSGNTIYF. The CDR3 DNA is TGTGCCAGCATGTACTCTGGAAACACCATATATTTT. This rearrangement joins TRBV28 to TRBJ1-3; the D is unclear. Per the germline V gene, CDR1 is MDHEN and CDR2 is SYDVKM. This CDR3 contains 12 residues. The V end was cut by 7 bases, the J end by 0 bases, with 4 bases between.

CDR3 amino acids: CASSSQRGGGSYEQYF. The CDR3 bases are TGTGCCAGCAGCTCGCAACGGGGGGGCGGGTCCTACGAGCAGTACTTC. The rearrangement links TRBV7-2 to TRBJ2-7, with TRBD2 identical over 8 bases. In germline, CDR1 is SGHTA, CDR2 FQGNSA. The CDR3 consists of 16 residues. The J segment lost 1 base and the V segment lost 4 bases, leaving 9 bases of the junction unmatched.

This chain links TRBV7-9 with TRBJ2-2; TRBD1 aligns across 8 bases. This CDR3 is 16 amino acids long. V shed 4 bases, J shed 6 bases, and the junction held 10 bases outside the gene matches. In germline, CDR1 is SEHNR, CDR2 FQNEAQ (reference sequence). CDR3 loop: CASSSPLGQGAGELFF. The CDR3 DNA reads as TGTGCCAGCAGCTCTCCATTAGGACAGGGCGCCGGGGAGCTGTTTTTT.

The chain uses TRBV19 and TRBJ1-5, with a weak D call TRBD1 (5 bases). V shed 4 bases and J shed 5 bases, with 12 bases lying between them. The germline CDR1 and CDR2 sequences are LNHDA and SQIVND (reference sequence). The CDR3 spans 14 residues. CDR3 in DNA: TGTGCCAGTAGTACCACAGGAGCGGATCAGCCCCAGCATTTT. It codes for CASSTTGADQPQHF.